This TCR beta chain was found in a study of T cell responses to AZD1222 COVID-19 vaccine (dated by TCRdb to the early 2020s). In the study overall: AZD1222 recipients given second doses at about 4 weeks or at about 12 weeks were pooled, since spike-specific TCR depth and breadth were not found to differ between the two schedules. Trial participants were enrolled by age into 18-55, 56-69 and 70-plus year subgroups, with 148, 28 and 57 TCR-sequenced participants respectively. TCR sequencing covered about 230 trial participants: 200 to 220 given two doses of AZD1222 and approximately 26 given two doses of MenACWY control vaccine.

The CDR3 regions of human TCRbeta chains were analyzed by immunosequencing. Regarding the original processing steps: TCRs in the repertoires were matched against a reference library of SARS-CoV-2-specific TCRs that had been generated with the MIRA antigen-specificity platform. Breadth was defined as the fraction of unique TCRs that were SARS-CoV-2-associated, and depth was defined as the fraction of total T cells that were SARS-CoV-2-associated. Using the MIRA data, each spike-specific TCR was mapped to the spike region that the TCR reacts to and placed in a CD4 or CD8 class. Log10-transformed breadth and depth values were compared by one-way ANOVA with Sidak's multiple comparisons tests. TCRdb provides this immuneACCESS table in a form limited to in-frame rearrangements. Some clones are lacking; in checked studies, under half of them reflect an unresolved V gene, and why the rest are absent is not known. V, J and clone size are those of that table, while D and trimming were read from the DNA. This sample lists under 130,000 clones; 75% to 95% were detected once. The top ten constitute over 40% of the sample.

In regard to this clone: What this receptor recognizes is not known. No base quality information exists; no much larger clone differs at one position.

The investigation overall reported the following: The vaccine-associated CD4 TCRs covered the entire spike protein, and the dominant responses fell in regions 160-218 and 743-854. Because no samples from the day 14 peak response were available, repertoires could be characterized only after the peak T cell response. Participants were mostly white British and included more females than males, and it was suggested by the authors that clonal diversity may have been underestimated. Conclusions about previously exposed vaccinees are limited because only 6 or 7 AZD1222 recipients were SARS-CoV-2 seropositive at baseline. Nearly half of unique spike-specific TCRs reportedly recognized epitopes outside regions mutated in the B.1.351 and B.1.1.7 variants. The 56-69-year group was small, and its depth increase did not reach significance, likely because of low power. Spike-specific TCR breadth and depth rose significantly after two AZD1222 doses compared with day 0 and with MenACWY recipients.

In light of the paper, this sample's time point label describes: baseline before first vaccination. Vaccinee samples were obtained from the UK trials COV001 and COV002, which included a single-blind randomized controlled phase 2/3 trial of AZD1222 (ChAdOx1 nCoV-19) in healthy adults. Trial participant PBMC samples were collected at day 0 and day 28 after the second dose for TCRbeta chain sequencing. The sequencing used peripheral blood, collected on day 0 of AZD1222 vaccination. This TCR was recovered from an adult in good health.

The DNA is TGTGCCAGCAGTAGGGGAGGGTCCTACAATGAGCAGTTCTTC. Its coded protein is CASSRGGSYNEQFF. The rearrangement combines TRBV28 with TRBJ2-1, and 7 junctional nucleotides match TRBD2. Relative to germline, V is missing 5 bases and J is missing 1 base, with 2 bases of the junction outside any gene match. CDR1 and CDR2 are drawn from the germline V gene: MDHEN, SYDVKM. There are 14 amino acids in the CDR3, from cysteine to phenylalanine inclusive. The retained sequence is limited to the CDR3, 42 bases, with the frame set at the first base.